The TCR beta chain under discussion was sequenced for a study of blood T cell repertoires in COVID-19. Across the whole study: Nucleic acid was either cDNA or gDNA, and it came from T cells, B-cell-depleted T cells, or PBMCs.

CDR1 and CDR2 from the germline V gene are LGHNA and YSLEER. V was trimmed by 0 bases and J by 4 bases, leaving 16 bases between them. This CDR3 is 17 amino acids long. Produced via immunoSEQ multiplex PCR; TCRdb's table is partial and in-frame only. This table has tens of thousands of clones, around 90% appearing once. The TCR was taken from a human donor in a cohort sampled during active COVID-19. The chain links TRBV4-3 to TRBJ2-1; the D gene is possibly TRBD1 (5 bases). The material sequenced was peripheral blood. The CDR3 nucleotides are TGCGCCAGCAGCCAAGATCTAGGGGCGGCTAAGTACAATGAGCAGTTCTTC. Translating gives CASSQDLGAAKYNEQFF.